This TCR beta chain stems from a study of T-cell memory formation after mild COVID-19. Study-wide context: Largely, TCR clusters stayed within a single donor.

Whole-study results and caveats: What remained unconfirmed was the SARS-CoV-2 specificity of second-wave clones peaking on day 37. Most CD4+ clones that shrank were in CM and EM, while CD8+ ones turned up in EMRA. Certain responding clones were present in pre-infection memory, suggesting participation of cross-reactive memory.

This clonotype was seen a few times. What it binds is not known. Unmatched junction bases numbered 9, after V lost 4 bases and J lost 4 bases. Germline V gives CDR1 DFQATT, CDR2 SNEGSKA (reference sequence). CDR3 length: 14 residues. From the 5' RACE reads, TCRdb called clonotypes with MiXCR, one entry per CDR3 protein. The sample holds about 560,000 distinct CDR3 sequences, 17% seen once. The clonotype originates from an adult woman who had mild COVID-19 (a few samples of this study predate the infection). Cell type and time point are not known. This chain joins TRBV20-1 and TRBJ1-2; 7 nucleotides match TRBD1. Sequencing used PBMCs or a T cell subset sorted from them (not recorded which). This chain's CDR3 is CSAIPGQGGYGYTF. CDR3 coding DNA: TGCAGTGCTATTCCCGGCCAGGGGGGCTATGGCTACACCTTC.